A few counts support the clone carrying this T cell receptor (beta chain). The sample is drawn from a study of human T cells and chemical hapten exposure. Time point of the sample: pre-sensitization, week 0. The treatment was: therapeutic diphenylcyclopropenone sensitization with weekly scalp DPC. V lost 0 bases, J lost 8 bases, and 7 bases lay in between. CDR1 and CDR2 from the germline V gene are GTSNPN and SVGIG (reference sequence). The CDR3 consists of 11 residues. TCRdb fed the RACE reads into MiXCR, producing one record per CDR3 protein. The table shows 300,000 to 400,000 distinct CDR3 sequences, with about 5.1% occurring only once.

This sequence originates from a woman in her forties or fifties with alopecia areata. Some clones in this sample may be carry-over from other donors' samples. The sequences come from whole blood, collected in connection with sensitization to the hapten diphenylcyclopropenone (DPC). V is TRBV30 and J is TRBJ1-1; D gene ambiguous. The CDR3 here is CAWSVGPEAFF. The CDR3 region has the DNA TGTGCCTGGAGTGTCGGGCCCGAAGCTTTCTTT.